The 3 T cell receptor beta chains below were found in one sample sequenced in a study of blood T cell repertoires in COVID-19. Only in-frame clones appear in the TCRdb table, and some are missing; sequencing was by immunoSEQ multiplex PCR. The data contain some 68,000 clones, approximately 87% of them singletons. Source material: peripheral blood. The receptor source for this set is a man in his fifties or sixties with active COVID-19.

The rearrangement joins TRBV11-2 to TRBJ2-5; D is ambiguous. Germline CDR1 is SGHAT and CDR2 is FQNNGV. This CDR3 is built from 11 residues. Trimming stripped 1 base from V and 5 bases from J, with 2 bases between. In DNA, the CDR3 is TGTGCCAGCAGCTTAGCGGAGACCCAGTACTTC. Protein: CASSLAETQYF.

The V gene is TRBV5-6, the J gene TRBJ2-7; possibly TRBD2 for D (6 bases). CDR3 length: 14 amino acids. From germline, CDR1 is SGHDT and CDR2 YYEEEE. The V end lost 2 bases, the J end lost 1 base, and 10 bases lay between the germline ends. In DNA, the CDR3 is TGTGCCAGCAGCTTCCGGGACTGGTCCTACGAGCAGTACTTC. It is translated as CASSFRDWSYEQYF. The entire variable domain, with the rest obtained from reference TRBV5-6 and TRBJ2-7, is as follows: DAGVTQSPTHLIKTRGQQVTLRCSPKSGHDTVSWYQQALGQGPQFIFQYYEEEERQRGNFPDRFSGHQFPNYSSELNVNALLLGDSALYLCASSFRDWSYEQYFGPGTRLTVT.

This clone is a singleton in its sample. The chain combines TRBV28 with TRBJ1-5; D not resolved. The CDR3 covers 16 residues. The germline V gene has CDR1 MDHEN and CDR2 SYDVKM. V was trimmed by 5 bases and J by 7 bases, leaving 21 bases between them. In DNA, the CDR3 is TGTGCCAGCAGTCCTACGGCGGGTAGGGTGTCCCAGCCCCAGCATTTT. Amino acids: CASSPTAGRVSQPQHF. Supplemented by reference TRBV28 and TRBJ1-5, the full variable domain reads DVKVTQSSRYLVKRTGEKVFLECVQDMDHENMFWYRQDPGLGLRLIYFSYDVKMKEKGDIPEGYSVSREKKERFSLILESASTNQTSMYLCASSPTAGRVSQPQHFGDGTRLSIL.